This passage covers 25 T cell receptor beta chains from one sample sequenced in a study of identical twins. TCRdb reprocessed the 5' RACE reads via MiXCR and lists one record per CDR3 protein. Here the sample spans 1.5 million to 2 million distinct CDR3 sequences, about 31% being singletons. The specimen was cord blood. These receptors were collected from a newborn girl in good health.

The CDR3 region is CATSRPFGTTYEQFF. The CDR3 nucleotides read TGTGCCACCAGCAGACCCTTTGGCACCACCTACGAGCAGTTCTTC. This rearrangement joins TRBV15 to TRBJ2-1; D unresolved. The CDR3 runs to 15 residues. Germline V lookup: CDR1 LNHNV, CDR2 YYDKDF (reference sequence). Trimming stripped 2 bases from V and 10 bases from J, with 18 bases between.

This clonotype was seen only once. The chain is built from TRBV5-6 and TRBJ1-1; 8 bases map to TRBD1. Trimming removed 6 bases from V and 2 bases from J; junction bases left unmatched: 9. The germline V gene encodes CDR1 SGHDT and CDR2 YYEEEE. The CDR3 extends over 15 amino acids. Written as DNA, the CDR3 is TGTGCCAGCATCCACGGGACAGGACTCAACACTGAAGCTTTCTTT. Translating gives CASIHGTGLNTEAFF.

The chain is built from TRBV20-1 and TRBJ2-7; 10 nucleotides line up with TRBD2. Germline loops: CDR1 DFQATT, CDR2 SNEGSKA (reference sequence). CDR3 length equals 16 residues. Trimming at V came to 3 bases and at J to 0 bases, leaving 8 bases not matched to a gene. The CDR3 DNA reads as TGCAGTGCTAGGGCTAGCGGGAGTGTCCGCTCCTACGAGCAGTACTTC. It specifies CSARASGSVRSYEQYF.

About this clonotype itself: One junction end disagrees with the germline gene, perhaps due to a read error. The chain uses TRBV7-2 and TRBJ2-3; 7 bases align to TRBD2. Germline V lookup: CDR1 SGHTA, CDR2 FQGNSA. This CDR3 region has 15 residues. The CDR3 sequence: CASSLEPTSTATQYF. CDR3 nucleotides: TGTGCCAGCAGCTTAGAGCCGACTAGCACAGCTACGCAGTATTTT.

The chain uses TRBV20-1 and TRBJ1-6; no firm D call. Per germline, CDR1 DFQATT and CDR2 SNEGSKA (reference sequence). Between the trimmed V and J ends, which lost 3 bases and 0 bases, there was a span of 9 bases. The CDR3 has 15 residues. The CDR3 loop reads CSARERLSYNSPLHF. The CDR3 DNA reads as TGCAGTGCTAGGGAGAGGCTCTCCTATAATTCACCCCTCCACTTT.

The DNA for the CDR3 is TGTGCCAGCAGTGAATCCGCCTACGAGCAGTACTTC. It codes for CASSESAYEQYF. The V call is TRBV2, the J call TRBJ2-7; D not certain. Between the trimmed V and J ends, which lost 2 bases and 2 bases, there was a span of 4 bases. There are 12 residues in the CDR3. CDR1 is SNHLY, CDR2 FYNNEI, per germline.

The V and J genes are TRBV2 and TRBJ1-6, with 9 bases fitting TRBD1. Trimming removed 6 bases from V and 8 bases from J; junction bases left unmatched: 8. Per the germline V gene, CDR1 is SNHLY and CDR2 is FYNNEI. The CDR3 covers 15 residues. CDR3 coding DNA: TGTGCCAGCAGCTTGGGACAGGGTAGCGATTCACCCCTCCACTTT. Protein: CASSLGQGSDSPLHF.

The CDR3: CASSQYRLATNEKLFF. The CDR3 nucleotides read TGTGCCAGCAGCCAATACAGGCTAGCAACTAATGAAAAACTGTTTTTT. This chain uses TRBV14 with TRBJ1-4, with a possible D match to TRBD1 (5 bases). Per germline, CDR1 SGHDN and CDR2 FVKESK. The CDR3 has 16 amino acids. Trimming stripped 2 bases from V and 0 bases from J, with 10 bases between. Full variable domain (outside the CDR3, taken from reference TRBV14 and TRBJ1-4): EAGVTQFPSHSVIEKGQTVTLRCDPISGHDNLYWYRRVMGKEIKFLLHFVKESKQDESGMPNNRFLAERTGGTYSTLKVQPAELEDSGVYFCASSQYRLATNEKLFFGSGTQLSVL.

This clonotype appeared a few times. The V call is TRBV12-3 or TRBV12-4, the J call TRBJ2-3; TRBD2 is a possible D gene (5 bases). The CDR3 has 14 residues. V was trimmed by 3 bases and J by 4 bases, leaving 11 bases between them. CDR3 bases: TGTGCCAGCAGTTTTGGTCTAGCTCCAGATACGCAGTATTTT. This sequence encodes CASSFGLAPDTQYF.

CDR3 sequence (DNA): TGTGCCAGCAGCCCCCTCCGGGGCTCTTCTTATTGGGAGCAGTACTTC. Translated: CASSPLRGSSYWEQYF. This rearrangement joins TRBV11-2 to TRBJ2-7, with D perhaps given as TRBD1 or TRBD2 (5 bases each). Trimming cost V 5 bases and J 7 bases, with 24 bases left between them. This CDR3 comprises 16 residues. Germline CDR1 and CDR2: SGHAT and FQNNGV.

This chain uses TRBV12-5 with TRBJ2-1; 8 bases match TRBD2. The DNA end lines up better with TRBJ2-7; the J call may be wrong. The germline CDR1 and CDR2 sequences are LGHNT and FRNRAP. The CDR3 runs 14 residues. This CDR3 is CASGLAGVYNEQYF. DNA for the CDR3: TGTGCTAGTGGTTTAGCGGGGGTTTACAATGAGCAGTACTTC.

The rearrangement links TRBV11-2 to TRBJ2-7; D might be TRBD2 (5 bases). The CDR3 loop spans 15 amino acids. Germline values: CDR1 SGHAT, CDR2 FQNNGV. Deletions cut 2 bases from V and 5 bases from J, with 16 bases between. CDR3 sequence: CASSLRTGPSDEQYF. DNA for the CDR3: TGTGCCAGCAGCTTACGGACTGGACCTTCGGACGAGCAGTACTTC. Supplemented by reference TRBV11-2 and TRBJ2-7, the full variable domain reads EAGVAQSPRYKIIEKRQSVAFWCNPISGHATLYWYQQILGQGPKLLIQFQNNGVVDDSQLPKDRFSAERLKGVDSTLKIQPAKLEDSAVYLCASSLRTGPSDEQYFGPGTRLTVT.

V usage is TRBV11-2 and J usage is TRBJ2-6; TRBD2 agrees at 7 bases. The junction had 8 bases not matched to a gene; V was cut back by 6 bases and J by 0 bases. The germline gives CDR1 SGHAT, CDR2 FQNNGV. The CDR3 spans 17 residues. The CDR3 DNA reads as TGTGCCAGCAGATCATTAGCGGGCCGCTCTGGGGCCAACGTCCTGACTTTC. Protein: CASRSLAGRSGANVLTF.

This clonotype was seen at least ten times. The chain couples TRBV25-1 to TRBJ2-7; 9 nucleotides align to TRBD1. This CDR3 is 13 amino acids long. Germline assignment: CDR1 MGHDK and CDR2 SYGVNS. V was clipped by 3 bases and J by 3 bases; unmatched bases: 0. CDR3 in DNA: TGTGCCAGCAGTGAGACAGGGGGCTACGAGCAGTACTTC. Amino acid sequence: CASSETGGYEQYF.

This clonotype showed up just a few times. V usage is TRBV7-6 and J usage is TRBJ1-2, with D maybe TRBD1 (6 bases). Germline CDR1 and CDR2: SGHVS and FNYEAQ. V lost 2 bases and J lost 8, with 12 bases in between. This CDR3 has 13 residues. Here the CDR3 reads CASSLQGTGGYTF. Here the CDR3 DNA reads TGTGCCAGCAGCTTACAGGGAACAGGGGGCTACACCTTC.

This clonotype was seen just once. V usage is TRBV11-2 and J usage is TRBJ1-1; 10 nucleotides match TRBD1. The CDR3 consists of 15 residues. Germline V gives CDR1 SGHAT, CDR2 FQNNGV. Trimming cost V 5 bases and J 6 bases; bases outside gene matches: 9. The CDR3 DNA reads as TGTGCCAGCAGCCCTGTCCGGGACAGGGGCCCTGAAGCTTTCTTT. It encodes CASSPVRDRGPEAFF.

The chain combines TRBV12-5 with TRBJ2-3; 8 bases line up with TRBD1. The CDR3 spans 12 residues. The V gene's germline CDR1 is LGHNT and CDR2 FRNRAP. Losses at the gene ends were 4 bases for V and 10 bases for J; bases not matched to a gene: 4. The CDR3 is CASGSRQGPQYF. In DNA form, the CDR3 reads TGTGCTAGTGGTTCCCGACAGGGGCCGCAGTATTTT.

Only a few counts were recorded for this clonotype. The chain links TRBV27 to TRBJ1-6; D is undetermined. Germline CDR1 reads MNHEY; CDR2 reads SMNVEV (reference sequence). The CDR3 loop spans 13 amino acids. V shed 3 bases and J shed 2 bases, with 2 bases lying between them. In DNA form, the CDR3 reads TGTGCCAGCAGTTTCGCCTATAATTCACCCCTCCACTTT. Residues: CASSFAYNSPLHF.

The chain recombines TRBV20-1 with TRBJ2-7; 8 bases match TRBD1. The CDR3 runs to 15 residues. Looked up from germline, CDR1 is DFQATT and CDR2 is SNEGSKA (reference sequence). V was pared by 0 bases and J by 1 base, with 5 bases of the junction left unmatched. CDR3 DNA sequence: TGCAGTGCTAGAGATATCAGGACAGGGTCCTACGAGCAGTACTTC. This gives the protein CSARDIRTGSYEQYF.

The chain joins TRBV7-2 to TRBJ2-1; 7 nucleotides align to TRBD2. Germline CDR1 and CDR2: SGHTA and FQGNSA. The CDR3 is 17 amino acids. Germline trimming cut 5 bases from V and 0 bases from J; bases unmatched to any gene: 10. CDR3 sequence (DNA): TGTGCCAGCAGCCGTCAAGTAGGCGGGAGCTCCTACAATGAGCAGTTCTTC. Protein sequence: CASSRQVGGSSYNEQFF.

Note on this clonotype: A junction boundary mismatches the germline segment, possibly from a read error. CDR3 protein: CASSRAPGLAVRTDSQYF. In DNA form, the CDR3 reads TGCGCCAGCAGCCGCGCTCCGGGACTAGCGGTCCGCACAGATTCGCAGTATTTT. The V call is TRBV5-1, the J call TRBJ2-3; 11 nucleotides align to TRBD2. Per the germline V gene, CDR1 is SGHRS and CDR2 is YFSETQ. The CDR3 sequence is 18 residues long.

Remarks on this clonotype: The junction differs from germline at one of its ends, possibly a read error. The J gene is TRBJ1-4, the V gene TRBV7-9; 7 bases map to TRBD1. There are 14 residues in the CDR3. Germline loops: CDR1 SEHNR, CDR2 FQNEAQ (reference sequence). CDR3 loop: CASSRGGAGENLFF. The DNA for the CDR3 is TGTGCCAGCAGCCGAGGGGGCGCGGGTGAAAACCTGTTTTTT.

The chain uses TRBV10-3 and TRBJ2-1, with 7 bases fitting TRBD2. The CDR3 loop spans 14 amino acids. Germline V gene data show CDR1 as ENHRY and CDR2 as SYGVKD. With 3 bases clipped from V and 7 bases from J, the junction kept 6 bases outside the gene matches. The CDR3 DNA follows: TGTGCCATCAGTGACTGGGGGAGGGCTAATGAGCAGTTCTTC. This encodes CAISDWGRANEQFF.

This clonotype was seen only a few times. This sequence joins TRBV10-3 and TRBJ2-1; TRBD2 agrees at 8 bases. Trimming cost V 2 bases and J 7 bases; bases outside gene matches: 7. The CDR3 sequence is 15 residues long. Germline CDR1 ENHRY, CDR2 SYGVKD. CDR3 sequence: CAISERGLVENEQFF. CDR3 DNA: TGTGCCATCAGTGAGAGGGGACTAGTCGAGAATGAGCAGTTCTTC.

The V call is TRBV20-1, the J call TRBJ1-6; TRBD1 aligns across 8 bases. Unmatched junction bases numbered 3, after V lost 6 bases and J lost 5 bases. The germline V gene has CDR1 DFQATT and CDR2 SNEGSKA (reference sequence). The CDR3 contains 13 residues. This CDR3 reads CSARQGNNSPLHF. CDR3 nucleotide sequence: TGCAGTGCCAGACAGGGGAATAATTCACCCCTCCACTTT.